A selection of T cell receptor beta chains follows, all from one sample in a study of cytomegalovirus exposure and HLA in healthy donors. The repertoire was sequenced with immunoSEQ multiplex PCR; TCRdb's copy has only in-frame clones and lacks some. Of around 100,000 clones in the sample, around 64% are singletons; the top ten hold 8.7%. The specimen sequenced was PBMCs. These receptors all stem from a young man in good health and CMV-seropositive. CDR3s include the opening cysteine and the closing phenylalanine or tryptophan. Fields, in order: J gene, V gene, CDR3 protein.

J: TRBJ1-5; V: TRBV6-5; CDR3: CASSDNRANQPQHF
J: TRBJ1-2; V: TRBV7-2; CDR3: CASSSGVYGYTF
J: TRBJ2-3; V: TRBV19; CDR3: CASALAGGPRNTQYF
J: TRBJ2-7; V: TRBV18; CDR3: CASSPRSSGSSYEQYF
J: TRBJ1-2; V: TRBV5-6; CDR3: CASSFLAGQSGGYTF
J: TRBJ1-2; V: TRBV7-8; CDR3: CASSDQGAGGYTF
J: TRBJ2-1; V: TRBV7-2; CDR3: CASSLGLVSEQFF
J: TRBJ1-1; V: TRBV27; CDR3: CASSTARGRPAEAFF
J: TRBJ1-3; V: TRBV4-1; CDR3: CASSQQGARGNTIYF
J: TRBJ1-3; V: TRBV11-3; CDR3: CASSPLTGNTIYF
J: TRBJ1-2; V: TRBV7-3; CDR3: CASGSNGGSSYGYTF
J: TRBJ1-2; V: TRBV29-1; CDR3: CSVEDRTHGYTF
J: TRBJ1-1; V: TRBV2; CDR3: CASRGDRGGTEAFF
J: TRBJ1-1; V: TRBV30; CDR3: CAWSMAGNTEAFF
J: TRBJ1-5; V: TRBV15; CDR3: CATSTYGYSNQPQHF
J: TRBJ2-3; V: TRBV29-1; CDR3: CSVEDRPDTYTDTQYF
J: TRBJ2-3; V: TRBV7-9; CDR3: CASSLWAGMTADTQYF
J: TRBJ1-1; V: TRBV19; CDR3: CASSIGAGFGAITEAFF
J: TRBJ1-5; V: TRBV10-3; CDR3: CAISDQVITQPQHF
J: TRBJ2-5; V: TRBV5-1; CDR3: CASSLVGAEETQYF
J: TRBJ1-2; V: TRBV7-9; CDR3: CASSWGQYYGYTF
J: TRBJ2-3; V: TRBV6-5; CDR3: CASRGGIELNTQYF
J: TRBJ2-3; V: TRBV7-9; CDR3: CASSPPGLAGADTQYF
J: TRBJ2-7; V: TRBV5-1; CDR3: CASSSGAGGESHEQYF
J: TRBJ1-2; V: TRBV5-6; CDR3: CASSSRDRVSTVNYGYTF
J: TRBJ2-1; V: TRBV28; CDR3: CASTSSPGDYNEQFF
J: TRBJ1-1; V: TRBV29-1; CDR3: CSAGSLGTGNTEAFF
J: TRBJ2-1; V: TRBV4-3; CDR3: CASSQGAINEQFF
J: TRBJ2-2; V: TRBV7-2; CDR3: CASSAYRDAGELFF
J: TRBJ2-2; V: TRBV11-2; CDR3: CASSLDRVVIGELFF
J: TRBJ1-1; V: TRBV6-1; CDR3: CASSEPGLGTEAFF
J: TRBJ2-7; V: TRBV18; CDR3: CASSPGTGGYEQYF
J: TRBJ2-5; V: TRBV5-6; CDR3: CASSLGRTGQQEETQYF
J: TRBJ1-2; V: TRBV10-1; CDR3: CASSPGTHYGYTF
J: TRBJ2-3; V: TRBV10-1; CDR3: CATGTSGVDTQYF
J: TRBJ2-1; V: TRBV9; CDR3: CASSGPLAGAFYNEQFF
J: TRBJ2-7; V: TRBV5-5; CDR3: CASTAGQGAGEQYF
J: TRBJ1-6; V: TRBV5-4; CDR3: CASSLGQGDSPLHF
J: TRBJ2-1; V: TRBV6-5; CDR3: CASSYPSGARSNEQFF
J: TRBJ1-1; V: TRBV7-9; CDR3: CASSSVTEAFF
J: TRBJ1-1; V: TRBV27; CDR3: CASSPPGVKNTEAFF
J: TRBJ2-3; V: TRBV7-3; CDR3: CASLLADTQYF
J: TRBJ2-1; V: TRBV27; CDR3: CASSPQVFSYNEQFF
J: TRBJ1-4; V: TRBV4-3; CDR3: CASSQDRGTGLNEKLFF
J: TRBJ2-5; V: TRBV5-1; CDR3: CASSYGGGELQETQYF
J: TRBJ2-3; V: TRBV5-1; CDR3: CASSLVAPSTDTQYF
J: TRBJ2-2; V: TRBV25-1; CDR3: CASSDYRTPGQENGELFF